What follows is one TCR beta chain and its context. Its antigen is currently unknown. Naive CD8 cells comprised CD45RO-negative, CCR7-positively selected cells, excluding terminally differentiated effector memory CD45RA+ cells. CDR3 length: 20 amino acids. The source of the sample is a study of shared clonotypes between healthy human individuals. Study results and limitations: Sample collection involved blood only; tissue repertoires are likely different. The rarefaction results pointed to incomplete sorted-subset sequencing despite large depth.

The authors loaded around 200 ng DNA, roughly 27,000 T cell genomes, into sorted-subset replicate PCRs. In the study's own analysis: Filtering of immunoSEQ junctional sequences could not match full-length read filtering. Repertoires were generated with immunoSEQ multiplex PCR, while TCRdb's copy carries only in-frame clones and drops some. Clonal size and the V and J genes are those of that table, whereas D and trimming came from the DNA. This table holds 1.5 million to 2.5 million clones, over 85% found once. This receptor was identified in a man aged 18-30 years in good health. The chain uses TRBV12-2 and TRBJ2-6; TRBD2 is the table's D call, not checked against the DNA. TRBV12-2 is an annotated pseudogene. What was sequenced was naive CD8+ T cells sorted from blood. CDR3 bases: TGTGCAAGTCGCTCCCCTTCTTTGGAGGGGGGGAGCTCTGGGGCCAACGTCCTGACTTTC. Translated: CASRSPSLEGGSSGANVLTF.